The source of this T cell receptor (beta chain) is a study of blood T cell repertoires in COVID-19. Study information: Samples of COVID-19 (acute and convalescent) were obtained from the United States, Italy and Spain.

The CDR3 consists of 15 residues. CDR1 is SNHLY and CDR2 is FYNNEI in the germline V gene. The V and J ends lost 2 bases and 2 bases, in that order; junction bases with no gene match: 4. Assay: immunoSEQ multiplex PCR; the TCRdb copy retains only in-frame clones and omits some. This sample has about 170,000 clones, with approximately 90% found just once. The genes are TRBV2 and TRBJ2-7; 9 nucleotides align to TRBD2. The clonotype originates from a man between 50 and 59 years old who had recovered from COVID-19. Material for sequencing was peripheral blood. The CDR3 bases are TGTGCCAGCAGTGAACCCCTAGCGGGGACCTACGAGCAGTACTTC. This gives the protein CASSEPLAGTYEQYF.